One and the same sample provided the 13 T cell receptor beta chains below, sequenced in a study of radiotherapy plus CTLA-4 blockade in lung cancer. Produced via immunoSEQ multiplex PCR; TCRdb's table is partial and in-frame only. The profile covers 30,000 to 45,000 clones, with about 73% appearing a single time and 8.5% to 9% taken by the ten largest. Sequencing was performed on peripheral blood, taken from a patient treated with radiotherapy plus ipilimumab. All receptors derive from a human donor with non-small cell lung cancer who had stable disease on radiotherapy plus ipilimumab.

The rearrangement uses TRBV4-3 and TRBJ2-2; no firm D call. This CDR3 has 15 amino acids. The germline V gene encodes CDR1 LGHNA and CDR2 YSLEER. Trimming removed 1 base at V and 6 bases at J, with 12 bases between. CDR3 amino acids: CASSQVIPEAGELFF. The CDR3 DNA follows: TGCGCCAGCAGCCAAGTGATCCCAGAGGCCGGGGAGCTGTTTTTT.

This clone was found a few times. The CDR3, as DNA: TGTGCCAGCAGCTCCCGGCGGGACAATGAGCAGTTCTTC. Encoded protein: CASSSRRDNEQFF. The chain employs TRBV7-7 and TRBJ2-1, with D perhaps TRBD2 (5 bases). This CDR3 is built from 13 residues. Germline V lookup: CDR1 SSHAT, CDR2 FNYEAQ (reference sequence). V was pared by 4 bases and J by 5 bases, with 9 bases between.

This sequence joins TRBV19 and TRBJ1-1, with 8 bases matching TRBD1. With V trimmed by 4 bases and J by 7 bases, 2 bases remained unmatched. There are 12 residues in the CDR3. CDR1 and CDR2 from the germline V gene are LNHDA and SQIVND (reference sequence). The CDR3: CASSTDRGEAFF. The CDR3 DNA reads as TGTGCCAGTAGTACCGACAGGGGTGAAGCTTTCTTT.

Only one count was recorded for this clone. V is TRBV7-9 and J is TRBJ2-5, with a possible D match to TRBD1 (5 bases). The CDR3 is 14 residues long. V lost 0 bases and J 4 bases, leaving 9 bases between the germline ends. Germline V gene data show CDR1 as SEHNR and CDR2 as FQNEAQ (reference sequence). CDR3 sequence: CASSLAQGGETQYF. Written as DNA, the CDR3 is TGTGCCAGCAGCTTAGCTCAGGGTGGAGAGACCCAGTACTTC.

The chain has TRBV27 and TRBJ2-3, with no clear D. CDR1 is MNHEY and CDR2 is SMNVEV in the germline V gene (reference sequence). V lost 5 bases, J lost 2 bases, and 8 bases lay in between. The CDR3 spans 13 residues. Here the CDR3 DNA reads TGTGCCAGCAGTCCCTGGGACACAGATACGCAGTATTTT. Encoded protein: CASSPWDTDTQYF.

This clone was recorded a few times. This chain joins TRBV7-2 and TRBJ2-2; D possibly corresponds to TRBD1 (7 bases). The CDR3 runs 16 residues. CDR1 SGHTA and CDR2 FQGNSA come from the germline V gene. V shed 1 base and J shed 9 bases, with 18 bases lying between them. DNA of the CDR3: TGTGCCAGCAGCTTAGGTGTGTCAGGGGGGACCTGGGAGCTGTTTTTT. Protein sequence: CASSLGVSGGTWELFF.

The V and J genes are TRBV28 and TRBJ1-1; the match to TRBD1 covers 12 bases. J lost 11 bases, V lost 7 bases, and 17 bases had no gene match. Germline V gives CDR1 MDHEN, CDR2 SYDVKM. CDR3 length: 16 residues. The CDR3, as DNA: TGTGCCAGCATTCTTAATGGGGGGACAGGGGGCCAGACGGCTTTCTTT. Amino acids: CASILNGGTGGQTAFF.

The gene calls are TRBV28 and TRBJ1-4; 9 nucleotides align to TRBD1. This CDR3 spans 14 amino acids. J lost 8 bases, V lost 6 bases, and 7 bases had no gene match. The germline V gene encodes CDR1 MDHEN and CDR2 SYDVKM. The CDR3 bases are TGTGCCAGCAGGTGGGACAGGGTCGGAGAAAAACTGTTTTTT. Amino acid sequence: CASRWDRVGEKLFF.

The chain employs TRBV25-1 and TRBJ2-1; D is undetermined. Deletions cut 3 bases from V and 5 bases from J, with 17 bases between. The CDR3 extends over 16 amino acids. Germline loops: CDR1 MGHDK, CDR2 SYGVNS. The CDR3 nucleotides read TGTGCCAGCAGTGATAGGTCCCCGACTCTACACAATGAGCAGTTCTTC. This translates into CASSDRSPTLHNEQFF.

The chain couples TRBV11-3 to TRBJ2-7, with 8 positions matching TRBD1. The CDR3 consists of 15 residues. Germline-derived CDR1 and CDR2 are SGHNT and YENEEA. J was trimmed by 0 bases and V by 5 bases; bases with no gene match: 6. Here the CDR3 reads CASSQGQGSSYEQYF. DNA of the CDR3: TGTGCCAGCAGCCAAGGACAGGGAAGCTCCTACGAGCAGTACTTC.

The CDR3 DNA follows: TGTGCCAGCAGGAGCGGGGGGTATACTGAGCAGTTCTTC. It is translated as CASRSGGYTEQFF. This chain links TRBV5-5 with TRBJ2-1; TRBD2 agrees at 9 bases. This CDR3 contains 13 residues. With 5 bases clipped from V and 9 bases from J, the junction kept 6 bases outside the gene matches. The germline V gene encodes CDR1 SGHKS and CDR2 YYEKEE (reference sequence).

The rearrangement uses TRBV4-1 and TRBJ2-5; TRBD2 matches at 16 bases. CDR3 length equals 19 residues. After removal of 3 bases from V and 2 bases from J, the junction contained 9 bases not matched to a gene. CDR1 and CDR2 from the germline V gene are MGHRA and YSYEKL. The CDR3 sequence: CASSHPGGLAGGRQETQYF. The CDR3 DNA is TGCGCCAGCAGCCACCCAGGGGGACTAGCGGGGGGGCGGCAAGAGACCCAGTACTTC.

Here the CDR3 reads CASSYVTGTGAYGYTF. The DNA for the CDR3 is TGTGCCAGCAGTTACGTAACCGGGACAGGGGCTTATGGCTACACCTTC. The chain links TRBV27 to TRBJ1-2; 10 bases match TRBD1. Germline trimming cut 4 bases from V and 5 bases from J; bases unmatched to any gene: 10. Germline values: CDR1 MNHEY, CDR2 SMNVEV (reference sequence). The CDR3 totals 16 residues.